This TCR beta chain was sequenced for a study of a mutant IDH1 vaccine in newly diagnosed glioma (dated by TCRdb to about 2021). General notes on the study: Patients were given eight vaccinations, in weeks 1, 3, 5, 7, 11, 15, 19 and 23, which matched visits V03 through V10. Vaccination was initiated 4-6 weeks after radiotherapy alone, or concurrently with temozolomide cycles in the chemotherapy-containing groups. Longitudinal TCRB deep sequencing was done for 25 treated patients, wherever samples were available for exploratory analyses. Peripheral blood was drawn at six visits: V03 (baseline), V05, V07, V10, V12 and V13. Before enrollment, most patients had been given radiochemotherapy with temozolomide as standard therapy, while the rest had received either radiotherapy alone or temozolomide alone. Of the 25 to 40 treated patients, approximately 62% were male and about 40% were female, and the mean age was approximately 40 years. The paper as a whole reports these results and caveats: The authors stated that sample limitations prevented analyses of patient blood samples from being reproduced. Pseudoprogression seemed to be unrelated to changes in the top peripheral T cell clonotypes found by TCRB sequencing. Selection of PBMC samples for TCRB deep sequencing was based on availability. Immune responses induced by the vaccine were seen in approximately 92% of patients across multiple MHC alleles.

The library was generated by the immunoSEQ multiplex PCR assay. Following the manufacturer's protocol, the hsTCRB Kit was used to amplify rearranged TCR beta chain sequences. Sequencing of TCRB libraries was carried out on an Illumina MiSeq. Under the source paper's analysis protocol: Demultiplexing, trimming and gene mapping were performed with the kit vendor's proprietary platform. TCRdb holds this immuneACCESS table with in-frame rearrangements only. Some clones are missing; in checked studies, unresolved V genes explain under half, and the rest has no known cause. For V, J and clone size, that table is used; D and trimming come from the DNA. In all, the sample holds about 75,000 clones, and roughly 90% of those were seen once. Approximately 0.58% of the sample goes to the ten largest clones. With respect to this clone: This receptor's antigen is unknown. No base quality information exists; no much larger clone differs at one position.

The germline V gene gives CDR1 as KGHSH and CDR2 as LQKENI. Its CDR3 holds 14 amino acids, cysteine through phenylalanine. The read is trimmed to its CDR3 DNA, 42 bases read in frame from base 1. The junction carries 12 bases between V and J, which are trimmed by 5 bases and 2 bases respectively. The intended sense of this specimen's time point label: week 5, during vaccination. Every vaccine dose consisted of 300 ug of a 20-mer mutant IDH1 peptide in Montanide, administered subcutaneously together with topical imiquimod. The donors had newly diagnosed IDH1-mutant astrocytomas of WHO grade 3 or 4 that showed loss of nuclear ATRX. The samples were drawn from NOA16, a multicentre, single-arm, open-label phase I trial in Germany that tested a mutant IDH1 peptide vaccine in humans for the first time. The DNeasy Blood and Tissue Kit was used to extract genomic DNA from EDTA blood for TCRB sequencing.

The rearranged chain carries TRBV18 and TRBJ2-5; a tentative D call is TRBD2 (6 bases match). Sample: PBMCs, taken from a glioma patient whose treatment included an IDH1 peptide vaccine. The TCR was taken from a woman in her forties or fifties with glioma. The DNA reads TGTGCCAGCTCATCCCGACTAGATCAAGAGACCCAGTACTTC. This gives the protein CASSSRLDQETQYF.